These 7 T cell receptor beta chains share one sample of origin, sequenced in a study of long-term antiretroviral therapy in people with HIV. The authors ran the immunoSEQ assay, v3.0, at survey level. Repertoires were generated with immunoSEQ multiplex PCR, while TCRdb's copy carries only in-frame clones and drops some. The table shows around 16,000 clones, with about 71% occurring only once. Here the sequenced sample was unsorted PBMCs, taken 1.5 years before starting antiretroviral therapy. These receptors were collected from a woman aged 45-60 years with HIV.

V and J are TRBV27 and TRBJ1-3; D remains unclear. CDR1 is MNHEY and CDR2 is SMNVEV in the germline V gene (reference sequence). Trimming took 3 bases from V and 4 from J, leaving 7 bases between them. CDR3 size: 13 residues. The CDR3, as DNA: TGTGCCAGCAGTTTTCAGTCGGGAAACACCATATATTTT. This encodes CASSFQSGNTIYF.

This clone was observed once. The CDR3 DNA reads as TGTGCCAGTAGTACGGACAGGGCGAACACCGGGGAGCTGTTTTTT. Residues: CASSTDRANTGELFF. V and J are TRBV19 and TRBJ2-2, with 8 bases lining up with TRBD1. Trimming cost V 4 bases and J 0 bases; bases outside gene matches: 1. The CDR3 loop spans 15 amino acids. The germline V gene has CDR1 LNHDA and CDR2 SQIVND (reference sequence).

This sequence joins TRBV6-5 and TRBJ2-1; the match to TRBD1 covers 7 bases. After removal of 6 bases from V and 4 bases from J, the junction contained 12 bases not matched to a gene. Germline loops: CDR1 MNHEY, CDR2 SVGAGI. CDR3 length equals 16 residues. Written as DNA, the CDR3 is TGTGCCAGCAGCTACCTCCGGGACAGAATTTACAATGAGCAGTTCTTC. It codes for CASSYLRDRIYNEQFF.

V and J are TRBV5-1 and TRBJ1-5; D is uncertain. Deletions cut 0 bases from V and 6 bases from J, with 10 bases between. The CDR3 has 14 amino acids. CDR1 and CDR2 from the germline V gene are SGHRS and YFSETQ. The DNA of the CDR3 is TGCGCCAGCAGCTTGGGTGGGATGGGTCAGCCCCAGCATTTT. Amino acid sequence: CASSLGGMGQPQHF.

The chain is built from TRBV6-1 and TRBJ1-6; D is undetermined. The CDR3 is 13 residues long. With 1 base removed from V and 8 bases from J, the gap between germline ends came to 6 bases. Germline CDR1 reads MNHNS; CDR2 reads SASEGT. In DNA, the CDR3 is TGTGCCAGCAGTGAAGTGGGCTATTCACCCCTCCACTTT. As protein: CASSEVGYSPLHF.

The V and J genes are TRBV30 and TRBJ2-3, with 8 bases matching TRBD1. In germline, CDR1 is GTSNPN, CDR2 SVGIG (reference sequence). This CDR3 has 15 residues. The V and J ends lost 0 bases and 5 bases, in that order; junction bases with no gene match: 7. The CDR3 spells CAWSVSTGGIDTQYF. As DNA, the CDR3 is TGTGCCTGGAGTGTCTCTACAGGGGGAATAGATACGCAGTATTTT.

The chain is built from TRBV10-3 and TRBJ1-1; 7 nucleotides line up with TRBD1. Trimming at V came to 6 bases and at J to 5 bases, leaving 9 bases not matched to a gene. The CDR3 sequence is 14 residues long. Germline CDR1 ENHRY, CDR2 SYGVKD. The CDR3: CAIRKEGATTEAFF. The CDR3 nucleotides read TGTGCCATCAGGAAGGAGGGGGCGACGACTGAAGCTTTCTTT.